In its sample, the clone carrying this TCR beta chain was seen once. The CDR3 contains 13 residues. Trimming took off 8 bases at V and 4 bases at J, with 11 bases between the two ends. From germline, CDR1 is MDHEN and CDR2 SYDVKM. The data were produced by immunoSEQ multiplex PCR, yet TCRdb's version contains in-frame clones alone and is incomplete. In the table there are under 65,000 clones, around 90% of which are singletons. These data come from a study of blood T cell repertoires in COVID-19. The chain employs TRBV28 and TRBJ1-4; maybe TRBD1 (5 bases). The sample comprised peripheral blood. The clonotype comes from an elderly woman with COVID-19, enrolled during active disease. The DNA for the CDR3 is TGTGCCAGCCTGGGGGGGGTTAATGAAAAACTGTTTTTT. This gives the protein CASLGGVNEKLFF.